The 27 T cell receptor beta chains reported below all come from one sample, sequenced in a study of CD8 T cells in ankylosing spondylitis. These receptors are not linked to any known antigen. TCRdb reprocessed the 5' RACE reads via MiXCR and lists one record per CDR3 protein. The sample contains 250,000 to 350,000 distinct CDR3 sequences, around 7.6% of which appear only once. General study results and limits: For ankylosing spondylitis blood, a TCR beta motif of 8 or 9 highly homologous variants appeared characteristic.

Sequencing was carried out using blood, either unsorted or a sorted T cell fraction (not recorded which). The receptors derive from a male donor with ankylosing spondylitis.

The sample holds a few counts of this clonotype. The chain recombines TRBV9 with TRBJ2-7; D remains ambiguous. The germline gives CDR1 SGDLS, CDR2 YYNGEE. This CDR3 has 13 amino acids. Trimming removed 0 bases at V and 3 bases at J, with 7 bases between. The CDR3 DNA is TGTGCCAGCAGCGTAGACGGCGGCTACGAGCAGTACTTC. Its protein is CASSVDGGYEQYF.

The sample holds many counts of this clonotype. The J gene is TRBJ2-6, the V gene TRBV4-2, with D uncertain. V was pared by 0 bases and J by 2 bases, with 14 bases between. The germline V gene encodes CDR1 LGHNA and CDR2 YNFKEQ. This CDR3 has 18 residues. CDR3 coding DNA: TGTGCCAGCAGCCAAGATCTGGTGGGTTTCGCTGGGGCCAACGTCCTGACTTTC. Protein product: CASSQDLVGFAGANVLTF.

The rearrangement uses TRBV3-1 and TRBJ2-1; 7 bases align to TRBD1. Germline V lookup: CDR1 LGHDT, CDR2 YNNKEL (reference sequence). CDR3 length: 14 amino acids. V shed 3 bases, J shed 4 bases, and the junction held 3 bases outside the gene matches. The CDR3 bases are TGTGCCAGCAGCCACCGGGACAGTTACAATGAGCAGTTCTTC. It encodes CASSHRDSYNEQFF.

The chain employs TRBV7-8 and TRBJ2-2; 9 bases are a match to TRBD1. Germline CDR1 reads SGHVS; CDR2 reads FQNEAQ. After removal of 2 bases from V and 6 bases from J, the junction contained 7 bases not matched to a gene. The CDR3 contains 16 residues. The CDR3, as DNA: TGTGCCAGCAGCTTATTTTGGACAGGGGAGGCCGGGGAGCTGTTTTTT. Protein sequence: CASSLFWTGEAGELFF.

This clonotype has ten or more counts. The gene calls are TRBV25-1 and TRBJ1-2, with D perhaps TRBD1 (6 bases). The CDR3 runs 14 residues. Germline lookup yields CDR1 MGHDK and CDR2 SYGVNS. V was pared by 8 bases and J by 7 bases, with 20 bases between. As DNA, the CDR3 is TGTGCCAGCCAAAGAGGAACAGGGTCCCTTGGCTACACCTTC. This sequence encodes CASQRGTGSLGYTF.

This clonotype has more than one count but fewer than ten. V gene TRBV7-3 combines with J gene TRBJ2-1; the D is unclear. The ends were cut back, 0 bases at V and 4 bases at J, with 7 bases in the middle. The CDR3 runs 14 residues. CDR1 is SGHTA and CDR2 is FQGTGA in the germline V gene. This CDR3 reads CASSLTGFYNEQFF. Here the CDR3 DNA reads TGTGCCAGCAGCTTAACTGGGTTTTACAATGAGCAGTTCTTC.

This clonotype appeared a few times. The chain joins TRBV9 to TRBJ1-1; 11 bases line up with TRBD1. CDR3 length: 14 amino acids. The junction had 1 base not matched to a gene; V was cut back by 5 bases and J by 1 base. Germline CDR1 SGDLS, CDR2 YYNGEE. CDR3 nucleotides: TGTGCCAGCAGAGGACAGGGGGCGAACACTGAAGCTTTCTTT. It yields the protein CASRGQGANTEAFF. Combining the CDR3 with reference TRBV9 and TRBJ1-1 gives the whole variable domain DSGVTQTPKHLITATGQRVTLRCSPRSGDLSVYWYQQSLDQGLQFLIQYYNGEERAKGNILERFSAQQFPDLHSELNLSSLELGDSALYFCASRGQGANTEAFFGQGTRLTVV.

This clonotype has a count of ten or more. The chain employs TRBV6-1 and TRBJ2-2; D could derive from TRBD1 or TRBD2 (5 bases each). Trimming shortened V by 5 bases and J by 4 bases, and 8 bases separated the two germline ends. CDR1 and CDR2 (germline): MNHNS, SASEGT. The CDR3 covers 13 residues. The CDR3 nucleotides are TGTGCCAGCAGTCGGGACCCCACCGGGGAGCTGTTTTTT. It translates to CASSRDPTGELFF.

This clonotype was seen a handful of times. V gene TRBV28 combines with J gene TRBJ2-7; a weak D match, TRBD2 (5 bases). There are 13 residues in the CDR3. V was trimmed by 4 bases and J by 7 bases, leaving 14 bases between them. Germline CDR1 and CDR2: MDHEN and SYDVKM. The CDR3 DNA is TGTGCCAGCAGTTGGACTCAGGCGGGTGAGCAGTACTTC. Translated, it gives CASSWTQAGEQYF.

The CDR3 DNA follows: TGTGCCAGCAGCTTTCCCGGGAACACTGAAGCTTTCTTT. The encoded protein is CASSFPGNTEAFF. This chain joins TRBV7-8 and TRBJ1-1; D remains ambiguous. This CDR3 is 13 amino acids long. Per germline, CDR1 SGHVS and CDR2 FQNEAQ. The V gene lost 3 bases and the J gene lost 1 base, with 6 bases spanning the gap.

A few counts support this clonotype. The chain uses TRBV7-9 and TRBJ1-1, with D possibly matching TRBD1 (5 bases). CDR1 and CDR2 from the germline V gene are SEHNR and FQNEAQ (reference sequence). The CDR3 has 12 residues. V gave up 6 bases and J gave up 8 bases, with 13 bases separating them. The CDR3 is CASSPLGDEAFF. Here the CDR3 DNA reads TGTGCCAGCAGTCCTCTGGGGGACGAAGCTTTCTTT.

The table lists this clonotype with a few counts. This chain connects TRBV27 to TRBJ2-5; 9 bases agree with TRBD2. V lost 10 bases to trimming and J lost 2 bases; unmatched junction nucleotides: 8. Germline lookup yields CDR1 MNHEY and CDR2 SMNVEV (reference sequence). The length of the CDR3 is 14 residues. CDR3 nucleotide sequence: TGTGCCACCTCGGTGGCGGGAGGGCAAGAGACCCAGTACTTC. Its translation is CATSVAGGQETQYF.

The V and J genes are TRBV18 and TRBJ2-7; the match to TRBD1 covers 7 bases. V shed 6 bases, J shed 9 bases, and the junction held 11 bases outside the gene matches. The CDR3 is 13 residues long. CDR1 is KGHSH and CDR2 is LQKENI in the germline V gene. CDR3 amino acids: CASSPGQPGGQYF. In nucleotides, the CDR3 is TGTGCCAGCTCGCCTGGACAGCCAGGGGGGCAGTACTTC.

This clonotype occurred a few times. The chain uses TRBV6-5 and TRBJ2-7; 13 nucleotides align to TRBD2. This CDR3 is 16 amino acids long. Germline assignment: CDR1 MNHEY and CDR2 SVGAGI. V lost 4 bases, J lost 3 bases, and 6 bases stayed unmatched. CDR3 sequence: CASSFRTSGSDYEQYF. CDR3 DNA sequence: TGTGCCAGCAGTTTCAGGACTAGCGGGAGTGACTACGAGCAGTACTTC.

The rearrangement uses TRBV11-3 and TRBJ1-1, with no clear D. Germline V gene data show CDR1 as SGHNT and CDR2 as YENEEA. The V gene lost 2 bases and the J gene lost 3 bases, with 7 bases spanning the gap. The CDR3 has 13 residues. CDR3 residues: CASSLFSDTEAFF. Written as DNA, the CDR3 is TGTGCCAGCAGCTTATTTTCCGACACTGAAGCTTTCTTT.

The genes are TRBV24-1 and TRBJ1-2; no reliable D call. Germline-derived CDR1 and CDR2 are KGHDR and SFDVKD. The CDR3 runs to 12 residues. V gave up 0 bases and J gave up 7 bases, with 5 bases separating them. The DNA of the CDR3 is TGTGCCACCAGTGATTTGGGGTCTGGCTACACCTTC. Its protein is CATSDLGSGYTF.

The table lists this clonotype with many counts. This sequence joins TRBV6-2 or TRBV6-3 and TRBJ2-7; 8 bases are a match to TRBD1. CDR1 MNHEY and CDR2 SVGEGT come from the germline V gene. The CDR3 sequence is 16 residues long. Germline trimming cut 8 bases from V and 2 bases from J; bases unmatched to any gene: 14. The CDR3 bases are TGTGCCAGCTCCCACGGGGGCAGGGGGCGCCCCTACGAGCAGTACTTC. It translates to CASSHGGRGRPYEQYF.

This clonotype came up many times. This chain links TRBV29-1 with TRBJ2-5; D is unclear. CDR1 SQVTM and CDR2 ANQGSEA come from the germline V gene. V gave up 2 bases and J gave up 4 bases, with 14 bases separating them. This CDR3 spans 14 amino acids. CDR3 sequence reads: CSVEYGLSRETQYF. The CDR3, as DNA: TGCAGCGTTGAATATGGGCTCTCGAGAGAGACCCAGTACTTC.

This clonotype showed up just a few times. The chain couples TRBV7-2 to TRBJ2-7, with D perhaps TRBD1 (5 bases). Germline V gene lookup returns CDR1 SGHTA and CDR2 FQGNSA. The CDR3 runs to 16 residues. The ends were cut back, 2 bases at V and 3 bases at J, with 17 bases in the middle. For the CDR3, the DNA is TGTGCCAGCAGCTTACTGAGTCAGGGTCGTTTCTACGAGCAGTACTTC. Amino acid sequence: CASSLLSQGRFYEQYF.

There are many counts of this clonotype. CDR3 loop: CASSSRPTGTGGRNEQFF. In nucleotides, the CDR3 is TGTGCCAGCAGTTCCAGACCCACCGGGACAGGGGGACGGAATGAGCAGTTCTTC. The chain joins TRBV11-1 to TRBJ2-1, with 11 bases identical to TRBD1. Germline trimming cut 6 bases from V and 7 bases from J; bases unmatched to any gene: 17. The CDR3 contains 18 residues. Germline lookup yields CDR1 SGHAT and CDR2 FQDESV (reference sequence).

This clonotype was recorded a few times. The rearrangement links TRBV7-8 to TRBJ1-4; D gene unclear. The V end lost 7 bases, the J end lost 0 bases, and 6 bases lay between the germline ends. The CDR3 is made up of 13 amino acids. Per germline, CDR1 SGHVS and CDR2 FQNEAQ. CDR3 bases: TGTGCCAGCATGACCGCAACTAATGAAAAACTGTTTTTT. It translates to CASMTATNEKLFF. Combining the CDR3 with reference TRBV7-8 and TRBJ1-4 gives the whole variable domain GAGVSQSPRYKVAKRGQDVALRCDPISGHVSLFWYQQALGQGPEFLTYFQNEAQLDKSGLPSDRFFAERPEGSVSTLKIQRTQQEDSAVYLCASMTATNEKLFFGSGTQLSVL.

This clonotype was detected a few times. The chain links TRBV28 to TRBJ1-1, with TRBD1 identical over 7 bases. The CDR3 has 17 amino acids. J was trimmed by 10 bases and V by 2 bases; bases with no gene match: 19. Germline V gives CDR1 MDHEN, CDR2 SYDVKM. The CDR3 DNA is TGTGCCAGCAGTTTACCCCGGACAGGTCTCGGGCGGCTGAGAGCTTTCTTT. This sequence encodes CASSLPRTGLGRLRAFF. Looking up the rest from reference TRBV28 and TRBJ1-1 gives the full variable domain: DVKVTQSSRYLVKRTGEKVFLECVQDMDHENMFWYRQDPGLGLRLIYFSYDVKMKEKGDIPEGYSVSREKKERFSLILESASTNQTSMYLCASSLPRTGLGRLRAFFGQGTRLTVV.

The CDR3 nucleotides are TGTGCCAGCAGTTACGGCATGACAGATACGCAGTATTTT. This sequence encodes CASSYGMTDTQYF. The V and J genes are TRBV6-5 and TRBJ2-3; D gene uncertain. Deletions cut 2 bases from V and 3 bases from J, with 6 bases between. CDR1 is MNHEY and CDR2 is SVGAGI in the germline V gene. CDR3 length: 13 amino acids.

The chain is built from TRBV12-3 or TRBV12-4 and TRBJ1-1; no definite D call. This CDR3 has 14 residues. Deletions cut 6 bases from V and 13 bases from J, with 24 bases between. The CDR3 DNA reads TGTGCCAGCAGCCGAACATGGTCAGCTGAAGCAGTTTTCTTT. Translated: CASSRTWSAEAVFF.

The gene calls are TRBV12-3 or TRBV12-4 and TRBJ2-7; 13 positions agree with TRBD2. This CDR3 spans 14 amino acids. Trimming took 6 bases from V and 12 from J; bases not matched to a gene: 11. For the CDR3, the DNA is TGTGCCAGCAGCCAACGGACTAGCGGGAGTGAGGCGTACTTC. It yields the protein CASSQRTSGSEAYF.

This clonotype was seen many times. This chain links TRBV7-9 with TRBJ2-7; TRBD2 is a possible D gene (5 bases). The CDR3 has 13 amino acids. Germline CDR1 SEHNR, CDR2 FQNEAQ (reference sequence). V lost 6 bases, J lost 0 bases, and 9 bases lay in between. The CDR3 sequence: CASSLASSYEQYF. CDR3 nucleotides: TGTGCCAGCAGTCTAGCTAGCTCCTACGAGCAGTACTTC.

The rearrangement joins TRBV5-1 to TRBJ2-7, with a weak D call TRBD1 (6 bases). The length of the CDR3 is 16 residues. The V end lost 4 bases, the J end lost 0 bases, and 17 bases lay between the germline ends. In germline, CDR1 is SGHRS, CDR2 YFSETQ. The CDR3: CASSTTPDSSSYEQYF. The CDR3 region has the DNA TGCGCCAGCAGCACCACTCCGGACAGTAGCTCCTACGAGCAGTACTTC.